A selection of T cell receptor beta chains follows, all from one sample in a study of blood T cell repertoires in COVID-19. Some clones are missing from TCRdb's copy, which holds only in-frame ones; the method was immunoSEQ multiplex PCR. The data show some 59,000 clones, 90% to 95% seen once. The sample comprised peripheral blood. These receptors all stem from a man between 45 and 60 years old with acute or convalescent COVID-19. CDR3s include the opening cysteine and the closing phenylalanine or tryptophan. Fields, in order: clone size, CDR3 length, J gene, V gene, D gene, CDR3 protein, CDR3 DNA. D genes are given only for firm matches. Not every row has a clone size; where given, it reads once, few, many or a size class.

>-|15|TRBJ2-3|TRBV5-6|TRBD2
CASSFGGRGTDTQYF
TGTGCCAGCAGCTTCGGCGGGAGAGGTACAGATACGCAGTATTTT
>few|17|TRBJ1-2|TRBV15|TRBD1
CATSSRTGGLADYGYTF
TGTGCCACCAGCAGCAGGACAGGGGGCCTTGCAGACTATGGCTACACCTTC
>-|16|TRBJ2-1|TRBV29-1|-
CSVEDQSVEVYNEQFF
TGCAGCGTTGAAGATCAGTCGGTTGAGGTGTACAATGAGCAGTTCTTC
>few|13|TRBJ1-1|TRBV6-6|-
CASSPGVVTEAFF
TGTGCCAGCAGTCCAGGGGTGGTCACTGAAGCTTTCTTT
>-|12|TRBJ2-7|TRBV7-6|-
CASSLGSIEQYF
TGTGCCAGCAGCTTAGGTTCAATCGAGCAGTACTTC
>-|15|TRBJ1-2|TRBV19|-
CASRLLGTSSYGYTF
TGTGCCAGTAGGTTACTCGGGACTTCTAGCTATGGCTACACCTTC
>-|15|TRBJ1-5|TRBV7-2|-
CASSQQVGVNQPQHF
TGTGCCAGCAGCCAACAAGTCGGGGTCAATCAGCCCCAGCATTTT
>-|13|TRBJ1-2|TRBV18|-
CASSPQGVYGYTF
TGTGCCAGCTCACCACAGGGGGTCTATGGCTACACCTTC
>-|17|TRBJ2-2|TRBV4-2|TRBD1
CASSPTGGAVGTGELFF
TGTGCCAGCAGCCCGACAGGGGGCGCGGTCGGCACCGGGGAGCTGTTTTTT
>-|13|TRBJ1-1|TRBV7-9|-
CASSLDAISEAFF
TGTGCCAGCAGCTTAGACGCGATTAGTGAAGCTTTCTTT
>once|14|TRBJ2-1|TRBV5-1|TRBD1
CASSGTGGYNEQFF
TGCGCCAGCAGCGGGACAGGGGGCTACAATGAGCAGTTCTTC
>-|16|TRBJ2-3|TRBV18|TRBD1
CASSPPGTGGLDTQYF
TGTGCCAGCTCACCACCCGGGACAGGGGGTCTAGATACGCAGTATTTT
>once|15|TRBJ1-5|TRBV28|TRBD1
CASSEGQVLVQPQHF
TGTGCCAGCAGTGAGGGACAGGTTTTGGTTCAGCCCCAGCATTTT
>-|15|TRBJ2-1|TRBV19|TRBD2
CASSIGLAGGDEQFF
TGTGCCAGTAGTATAGGGCTAGCGGGAGGTGATGAGCAGTTCTTC
>once|14|TRBJ1-6|TRBV18|-
CASSPEREFSPLHF
TGTGCCAGCTCACCAGAGCGCGAGTTTTCACCCCTCCACTTT
>-|15|TRBJ2-1|TRBV7-9|-
CASSPELASYNEQFF
TGTGCCAGCAGCCCCGAGCTAGCGTCTTACAATGAGCAGTTCTTC
>-|15|TRBJ2-2|TRBV9|-
CASSVELRDTGELFF
TGTGCCAGCAGCGTAGAGTTGCGGGATACCGGGGAGCTGTTTTTT
>-|15|TRBJ1-6|TRBV5-1|TRBD1
CASSLIQGANSPLHF
TGCGCCAGCAGCTTGATACAGGGGGCCAATTCACCCCTCCACTTT
>-|17|TRBJ2-2|TRBV9|TRBD2
CASSVVPGGVNTGELFF
TGTGCCAGCAGCGTAGTTCCGGGAGGAGTGAACACCGGGGAGCTGTTTTTT
>once|18|TRBJ2-1|TRBV19|TRBD2
CASTLGLAGGSTYNEQFF
TGTGCCAGCACCCTGGGACTAGCGGGAGGATCTACCTACAATGAGCAGTTCTTC
>once|15|TRBJ2-2|TRBV5-6|-
CASSLDLQGAGELFF
TGTGCCAGCAGCTTGGACCTTCAGGGCGCCGGGGAGCTGTTTTTT
>-|13|TRBJ1-2|TRBV21-1|-
CASSKASGYGYTF
TGTGCCAGCAGCAAAGCCTCCGGCTATGGCTACACCTTC
>once|18|TRBJ2-4|TRBV10-2|TRBD2
CASSELSTSGSLEAIQYF
TGCGCCAGCAGTGAGCTATCGACTAGCGGGAGTCTGGAGGCCATTCAGTACTTC
>-|14|TRBJ1-1|TRBV29-1|TRBD1
CSVEWGQGGTEAFF
TGCAGCGTTGAATGGGGACAGGGAGGCACTGAAGCTTTCTTT
>-|17|TRBJ2-5|TRBV6-2/TRBV6-3|TRBD2
CASSYSTRGVDKETQYF
TGTGCCAGCAGTTACTCCACGCGGGGGGTGGACAAAGAGACCCAGTACTTC
>-|14|TRBJ2-5|TRBV4-3|TRBD1
CASSQGQGRKTQYF
TGCGCCAGCAGCCAAGGACAGGGGAGGAAGACCCAGTACTTC
>-|11|TRBJ1-4|TRBV19|-
CASSVSEKLFF
TGTGCCAGTAGTGTTAGTGAAAAACTGTTTTTT
>-|15|TRBJ1-3|TRBV29-1|TRBD1
CSVEGDRGRGNTIYF
TGCAGCGTTGAAGGTGACAGGGGTCGTGGAAACACCATATATTTT
>-|15|TRBJ2-7|TRBV6-5|-
CASSYRKVAAREQYF
TGTGCCAGCAGTTACCGAAAGGTAGCCGCTCGCGAGCAGTACTTC
>-|13|TRBJ1-2|TRBV27|-
CASSLSRVDGYTF
TGTGCCAGCAGTTTGAGCAGGGTGGATGGCTACACCTTC
>-|14|TRBJ2-7|TRBV6-5|TRBD1
CASSQRQGVDEQYF
TGTGCCAGCAGCCAAAGACAGGGAGTCGACGAGCAGTACTTC
>-|13|TRBJ1-2|TRBV7-9|-
CASSPGGYYGYTF
TGTGCCAGCAGCCCGGGGGGTTACTATGGCTACACCTTC
>-|13|TRBJ2-5|TRBV6-5|TRBD2
CASLRREGGTQYF
TGTGCCAGCCTAAGACGGGAGGGGGGGACCCAGTACTTC
>-|10|TRBJ2-3|TRBV3-1/TRBV3-2|-
CARPADTQYF
TGTGCCAGGCCGGCAGATACGCAGTATTTT
>-|16|TRBJ1-1|TRBV18|-
CASSPRQGRSGTEAFF
TGTGCCAGCTCACCACGGCAGGGGAGATCGGGCACTGAAGCTTTCTTT
>-|16|TRBJ2-7|TRBV9|TRBD2
CASSGDSGGSSYEQYF
TGTGCCAGCAGCGGCGATTCGGGGGGATCCTCCTACGAGCAGTACTTC
>-|14|TRBJ1-2|TRBV5-1|TRBD1
CASGLGQGYGGYTF
TGCGCCAGCGGGCTAGGACAGGGTTATGGCGGCTACACCTTC
>once|14|TRBJ1-1|TRBV5-1|-
CASGTSGFNTEAFF
TGCGCCAGCGGGACTTCCGGTTTCAACACTGAAGCTTTCTTT
>-|12|TRBJ2-7|TRBV12-3/TRBV12-4|-
CASSLGGAEQYF
TGTGCCAGCAGTTTGGGGGGGGCCGAGCAGTACTTC
>few|15|TRBJ1-1|TRBV7-9|TRBD1
CASSFRQGARTEAFF
TGTGCCAGCAGCTTCAGACAGGGGGCGCGAACTGAAGCTTTCTTT
>-|16|TRBJ1-3|TRBV6-1|TRBD1
CASSATGGPSGNTIYF
TGTGCCAGCAGTGCGACAGGGGGCCCTTCTGGAAACACCATATATTTT
>-|15|TRBJ2-3|TRBV18|TRBD2
CASSPPSGSPDTQYF
TGTGCCAGCTCACCGCCTAGCGGGAGCCCAGATACGCAGTATTTT
>-|15|TRBJ2-1|TRBV19|TRBD1
CASSTRDRGGDEQFF
TGTGCCAGTAGTACAAGGGACAGGGGGGGGGATGAGCAGTTCTTC
>-|15|TRBJ1-2|TRBV24-1|TRBD1
CATSDAAQGAIGYTF
TGTGCCACCAGTGATGCCGCACAGGGGGCGATTGGCTACACCTTC
>-|14|TRBJ2-7|TRBV29-1|TRBD2
CSVSAGGFTYEQYF
TGCAGCGTCTCAGCGGGAGGGTTTACCTACGAGCAGTACTTC